This T cell receptor beta chain was sequenced in a study of blood T cell repertoires in COVID-19. Study summary: Samples of COVID-19 (acute and convalescent) were obtained from the United States, Italy and Spain. PBMCs, B-cell-depleted T cells, or T cells provided the cDNA or gDNA that made up the material.

Germline CDR1 SGHTA, CDR2 FQGNSA. The CDR3 is 13 amino acids. V was pared by 5 bases and J by 2 bases, with 9 bases between. Authors' data handling: Reference gene primer amplification in the assay estimated nucleated cell counts. TCRdb's copy holds only in-frame clones and misses some; the assay was immunoSEQ multiplex PCR. Clonal size and the V and J genes are those of that table, whereas D and trimming came from the DNA. The data contain about 250,000 clones, roughly 85% of them singletons. In assigning cohorts, the study relied on participant-reported clinical history. What was sequenced was PBMCs or T cells enriched from blood (not recorded which). The genes are TRBV7-2 and TRBJ1-2; D possibly corresponds to TRBD1 (6 bases). This TCR was recovered from a woman aged 45 to 65 with acute COVID-19. CDR3 in amino acids: CASSPRGNYGYTF. The CDR3 nucleotides read TGTGCCAGCAGCCCCAGGGGAAACTATGGCTACACCTTC. Looking up the rest from reference TRBV7-2 and TRBJ1-2 gives the full variable domain: GAGVSQSPSNKVTEKGKDVELRCDPISGHTALYWYRQSLGQGLEFLIYFQGNSAPDKSGLPSDRFSAERTGGSVSTLTIQRTQQEDSAVYLCASSPRGNYGYTFGSGTRLTVV.